The T cell receptor beta chain under discussion was sequenced for a study of T cells in Graves' hyperthyroidism and ophthalmopathy. RNA transcripts yielded amplified TCR beta CDR3 regions. Researchers ran a first-round RT-PCR on the TCR CDR3 using the HTBI primer set. TCRdb called the multiplex PCR reads again in MiXCR, with one record for every CDR3 protein. The data contain around 620,000 distinct CDR3 sequences, around 15% of them singletons. This clonotype was picked up many times. The junction departs from the called germline gene at one end, perhaps through a read error. CDR1 is SGHRS, CDR2 YFSETQ, per germline. The CDR3 consists of 14 residues.

The TCR was taken from a woman aged 25 to 39 with Graves' hyperthyroidism. The chain has TRBV5-1 and TRBJ1-5; D is uncertain. Sequencing input: blood. The CDR3 nucleotides are TGTGCCAGCAGTTTGGGTACAAGCAATCAGCCCCAGCATTTT. Translating it yields CASSLGTSNQPQHF.